The clone carrying this TCR beta chain has just a few counts. The sample originates from a study of CD8+ T cells in alopecia areata. RNA was isolated and reverse transcribed to cDNA, the sequencing template. Method: immunoSEQ multiplex PCR; TCRdb's copy keeps in-frame clones and lacks some. This table holds under 300,000 clones, under 70% found once. V gave up 0 bases and J gave up 1 base, with 10 bases separating them. CDR1 and CDR2 from the germline V gene are SGHRS and YFSETQ. This CDR3 contains 15 residues. The sequences come from CD4+ T cells sorted from blood, collected at week 0. This TCR was sampled from a human donor with alopecia areata. The rearrangement joins TRBV5-1 to TRBJ2-5, with D tentatively TRBD1 (6 bases). CDR3 loop: CASSLVDRSQETQYF. CDR3 DNA sequence: TGCGCCAGCAGCTTGGTGGACAGATCCCAAGAGACCCAGTACTTC.